This T cell receptor beta chain was recovered during a study of low-dose radiotherapy and immunotherapy resistance in tumors. Time point indicated: after trial treatment. As for treatment: LDRT plus nivolumab, ipilimumab, low-dose cyclophosphamide and aspirin (RACIN trial). At least ten counts were recorded for this clonotype. cDNA synthesis used a TRAV/TRBV-specific primer set for both chains. It was with a constant-region primer and a V-primer adapter that TCRs were amplified over roughly 19 PCR cycles. Each CDR3 protein is one row after TCRdb ran MiXCR on the reads. The sample has tens of thousands of distinct CDR3 sequences; 15% to 20% are singletons. V dropped 1 base and J dropped 3; count of bases not matched to a gene: 2. The germline V gene has CDR1 DFQATT and CDR2 SNEGSKA (reference sequence). The CDR3 is 14 amino acids.

This clonotype was sampled from a male donor with prostate cancer. The chain joins TRBV20-1 to TRBJ2-5, with TRBD2 matching over 10 bases. The source was PBMCs, collected after low-dose radiotherapy plus immunotherapy. CDR3 in amino acids: CSARVTSGKETQYF. CDR3 in DNA: TGCAGTGCTAGAGTTACTAGCGGGAAAGAGACCCAGTACTTC.